This T cell receptor (beta chain) was identified in a study of cytomegalovirus exposure and HLA in healthy donors. Study-wide results and limits: Roughly even sequencing depth across donors was the assumption behind the presence/absence analyses.

There are 13 residues in the CDR3. Unmatched junction bases numbered 2, after V lost 7 bases and J lost 1 base. The germline V gene has CDR1 MNHEY and CDR2 SVGAGI. It was with 60 Vbeta and 13 Jbeta primers that the PCR ran. The method was immunoSEQ multiplex PCR; TCRdb's version includes in-frame clones alone and lacks a portion of them. The table lists roughly 140,000 clones, around 72% of them singletons. As concerns this clone: The antigen is unknown.

This receptor was identified in a middle-aged man in good health and CMV-seronegative. The specimen was PBMCs. The J gene is TRBJ1-1, the V gene TRBV6-5; the match to TRBD1 covers 8 bases. The CDR3 reads CASTGQGNTEAFF. The CDR3 nucleotides are TGTGCCAGCACTGGACAGGGGAACACTGAAGCTTTCTTT.